Shown below are 3 T cell receptor beta chains from a single sample sequenced in a study of T-cell reconstitution after alpha-beta-depleted transplantation in children. Preparation of the TCRbeta library used unique molecular identifiers. TCRdb independently ran MiXCR on the PCR reads; one entry per CDR3 protein. The table lists about 540,000 distinct CDR3 sequences, approximately 20% of them singletons. Source: PBMCs from the stem cell graft donor, taken from the stem cell graft. These TCRs come from a human donor who donated a stem cell graft to a child with acute lymphoblastic leukemia.

This clonotype showed up just a few times. V is TRBV12-3 or TRBV12-4 and J is TRBJ2-5, with TRBD1 matching 7 bases. The CDR3 sequence is 15 residues long. The V gene end was trimmed by 5 bases and the J gene end by 3 bases; junction bases not matched to a gene: 9. The CDR3 sequence: CASSPTGDRKETQYF. For the CDR3, the DNA is TGTGCCAGCAGTCCTACCGGGGACAGAAAAGAGACCCAGTACTTC.

This CDR3 reads CASSPFNRVGSEKLFF. CDR3 nucleotides: TGTGCCAGCAGTCCCTTTAACAGGGTAGGCTCTGAAAAACTGTTTTTT. J is TRBJ1-4 and V is TRBV27; maybe TRBD1 (6 bases). The CDR3 extends over 16 amino acids. V gave up 5 bases and J gave up 7 bases, with 20 bases separating them. Germline assignment: CDR1 MNHEY and CDR2 SMNVEV (reference sequence).

Written as DNA, the CDR3 is TGTGCCAGCAGTTACTCGAGTAACACTGAAGCTTTCTTT. Amino acid sequence: CASSYSSNTEAFF. This chain links TRBV6-6 with TRBJ1-1; D ambiguous. Germline CDR1 reads MNHNY; CDR2 reads SVGAGI (reference sequence). V lost 0 bases to trimming and J lost 2 bases, with 4 bases between them. This CDR3 spans 13 amino acids.